This passage covers 21 T cell receptor beta chains from one sample sequenced in a study of post-analysis software for immune sequencing data. What these receptors recognize is not known. Unique molecular identifiers tagged the TCR beta cDNA libraries. TCRdb reprocessed the PCR reads with MiXCR, giving one entry per CDR3 protein. The sample lists about 820,000 distinct CDR3 sequences; roughly 58% were seen once. The study, taken as a whole, reports: About five TRBV segments were more frequent in patients than controls; TRBV5-6, TRBV5-1 and TRBV20-1 belonged to this group.

The sequenced sample consisted of blood. The receptor set was obtained from a girl aged 10-17 years with multiple sclerosis.

The chain carries TRBV5-1 and TRBJ2-7; D gene unclear. V gave up 2 bases and J gave up 7 bases, with 10 bases separating them. CDR3 length: 12 amino acids. Germline assignment: CDR1 SGHRS and CDR2 YFSETQ. CDR3 nucleotide sequence: TGCGCCAGCAGCTTCCCCCCGAATGAGCAGTACTTC. Its translation is CASSFPPNEQYF. The full variable domain, completed using reference TRBV5-1 and TRBJ2-7, is KAGVTQTPRYLIKTRGQQVTLSCSPISGHRSVSWYQQTPGQGLQFLFEYFSETQRNKGNFPGRFSGRQFSNSRSEMNVSTLELGDSALYLCASSFPPNEQYFGPGTRLTVT.

Regarding this clonotype: One end of the junction fails to match germline, which may point to a read error. J is TRBJ2-4 and V is TRBV30; 10 bases map to TRBD1. Germline CDR1 reads GTSNPN; CDR2 reads SVGIG (reference sequence). This CDR3 is 18 amino acids long. CDR3 amino acids: CAWSPADRGREGKNIQYF. The CDR3 DNA sequence: TGTGCCTGGAGTCCCGCCGACAGGGGGCGTGAGGGCAAAAACATTCAGTACTTT. Using reference TRBV30 and TRBJ2-4 for the parts outside the CDR3, the full variable domain is SQTIHQWPATLVQPVGSPLSLECTVEGTSNPNLYWYRQAAGRGLQLLFYSVGIGQISSEVPQNLSASRPQDRQFILSSKKLLLSDSGFYLCAWSPADRGREGKNIQYFGAGTRLSVL.

This chain joins TRBV6-6 and TRBJ1-2, with D hard to call. Germline CDR1 MNHNY, CDR2 SVGAGI (reference sequence). The CDR3 contains 14 residues. Deletions cut 4 bases from V and 1 base from J, with 10 bases between. The CDR3 sequence: CASSLRRSNYGYTF. The CDR3 DNA sequence: TGTGCCAGCAGTTTGCGTAGGAGTAACTATGGCTACACCTTC.

The V and J genes are TRBV5-6 and TRBJ1-4, with D unresolved. Germline lookup yields CDR1 SGHDT and CDR2 YYEEEE. The CDR3 is 15 amino acids. V was shortened by 2 bases and J by 11 bases, with 19 bases between the two germline ends. The CDR3 DNA reads as TGTGCCAGCAGCTTTTACTTGGATCTAATGAACAAACTGTTTTTT. It translates to CASSFYLDLMNKLFF.

This clonotype was picked up a small number of times. The V call is TRBV29-1, the J call TRBJ2-1; D is possibly TRBD1 (6 bases). The V gene's germline CDR1 is SQVTM and CDR2 ANQGSEA. V was clipped by 7 bases and J by 4 bases, with 17 bases between them. The CDR3 covers 14 residues. CDR3 sequence (DNA): TGCAGCGCCAACTCTCCGACAGGATACAATGAGCAGTTCTTC. The encoded protein is CSANSPTGYNEQFF.

This clonotype has just one count. The chain is built from TRBV20-1 and TRBJ2-7; 10 bases match TRBD2. The J call may be mistaken, given a closer DNA end match to TRBJ2-1. Germline-derived CDR1 and CDR2 are DFQATT and SNEGSKA (reference sequence). This CDR3 contains 15 residues. The CDR3, as DNA: TGCAGTGCTACTATAGCGGGAGGCCTTAGCAATGAGCAGTTCTTC. Protein: CSATIAGGLSNEQFF.

The chain couples TRBV12-3 or TRBV12-4 to TRBJ2-1, with TRBD1 identical over 7 bases. The CDR3 loop spans 14 amino acids. Trimming at V came to 6 bases and at J to 12 bases, leaving 14 bases not matched to a gene. CDR3 bases: TGTGCCAGCAGAGAAGGACAGGCCCAAGGTCGGCAGTTCTTC. Residues: CASREGQAQGRQFF.

The chain joins TRBV7-3 to TRBJ2-4; D tentatively fits TRBD1 or TRBD2 (6 bases each). The DNA end favors TRBJ2-7, so the J call may be wrong. The CDR3 consists of 14 residues. Germline V lookup: CDR1 SGHTA, CDR2 FQGTGA. CDR3 residues: CASSLFGGPYEQYF. The CDR3 nucleotides read TGTGCCAGCAGCTTATTCGGGGGCCCCTACGAGCAGTACTTC.

This chain's CDR3 is CSVDGISGANVLTF. Here the CDR3 DNA reads TGCAGCGTCGACGGTATATCTGGGGCCAACGTCCTGACTTTC. The rearrangement joins TRBV29-1 to TRBJ2-6, with D uncertain. V was pared by 6 bases and J by 1 base, with 10 bases between. The CDR3 sequence is 14 residues long. CDR1 is SQVTM and CDR2 is ANQGSEA in the germline V gene.

This clonotype appeared a few times. This rearrangement joins TRBV20-1 to TRBJ2-1; TRBD2 matches at 9 bases. Germline loops: CDR1 DFQATT, CDR2 SNEGSKA (reference sequence). With V trimmed by 6 bases and J by 4 bases, 7 bases remained unmatched. The length of the CDR3 is 14 residues. CDR3 coding DNA: TGCAGTGCCTCATTGACTAGCGGATACAATGAGCAGTTCTTC. It is translated as CSASLTSGYNEQFF.

There are a few counts of this clonotype. One end of the junction does not line up with germline, which may come from a read error. V and J are TRBV5-1 and TRBJ1-1, with TRBD1 matching over 7 bases. The V gene's germline CDR1 is SGHRS and CDR2 YFSETQ. The CDR3 is made up of 15 amino acids. CDR3 DNA sequence: TGCGCCAGCAGCCTTGCACAGGGGACAAACACTGGAGCTTTCTTT. This codes for CASSLAQGTNTGAFF. The variable domain in full, with the rest retrieved from reference TRBV5-1 and TRBJ1-1, is KAGVTQTPRYLIKTRGQQVTLSCSPISGHRSVSWYQQTPGQGLQFLFEYFSETQRNKGNFPGRFSGRQFSNSRSEMNVSTLELGDSALYLCASSLAQGTNTGAFFGQGTRLTVV.

The chain has TRBV2 and TRBJ2-5, with D uncertain. In germline, CDR1 is SNHLY, CDR2 FYNNEI. The CDR3 length is 11 residues. The V gene lost 7 bases and the J gene lost 10 bases, with 13 bases spanning the gap. CDR3 bases: TGTGCCAGCAAATCGGAGACCATCCAGTACTTC. This gives the protein CASKSETIQYF.

This clonotype was seen a few times. This sequence joins TRBV9 and TRBJ2-1, with unresolved D. This CDR3 contains 14 residues. The V gene's germline CDR1 is SGDLS and CDR2 YYNGEE. Trimming cost V 2 bases and J 13 bases, with 19 bases left between them. The CDR3 loop is CASSVGTVGETQFF. The CDR3 DNA reads as TGTGCCAGCAGCGTTGGTACGGTAGGCGAGACCCAGTTCTTC.

The chain has TRBV20-1 and TRBJ2-6; no clear D. Trimming took off 6 bases at V and 0 bases at J, with 6 bases between the two ends. Per germline, CDR1 DFQATT and CDR2 SNEGSKA (reference sequence). This CDR3 is built from 13 residues. CDR3 nucleotides: TGCAGTGCCCCGACCTCTGGGGCCAACGTCCTGACTTTC. Protein sequence: CSAPTSGANVLTF.

The rearrangement joins TRBV20-1 to TRBJ1-1; 7 bases align to TRBD1. CDR1 and CDR2 (germline): DFQATT, SNEGSKA (reference sequence). V dropped 6 bases and J dropped 7; count of bases not matched to a gene: 8. The CDR3 is 12 residues long. The CDR3 DNA is TGCAGTGCCAGCCGGACAGGTGGTGAAGCTTTCTTT. Residues: CSASRTGGEAFF.

The rearrangement uses TRBV5-1 and TRBJ2-7; 7 bases line up with TRBD1. CDR1 is SGHRS, CDR2 YFSETQ, per germline. With 2 bases clipped from V and 4 bases from J, the junction kept 3 bases outside the gene matches. The CDR3 totals 13 residues. The CDR3: CASSFHRGYEQYF. In DNA form, the CDR3 reads TGCGCCAGCAGCTTTCACAGGGGATACGAGCAGTACTTC.

The chain couples TRBV7-9 to TRBJ1-2; D perhaps matches TRBD1 (5 bases). This CDR3 is built from 13 residues. Germline values: CDR1 SEHNR, CDR2 FQNEAQ (reference sequence). V shed 2 bases and J shed 4 bases, with 8 bases lying between them. As DNA, the CDR3 is TGTGCCAGCAGCTTATACCAGGGCTATGGCTACACCTTC. This translates into CASSLYQGYGYTF. Combining the CDR3 with reference TRBV7-9 and TRBJ1-2 gives the whole variable domain DTGVSQNPRHKITKRGQNVTFRCDPISEHNRLYWYRQTLGQGPEFLTYFQNEAQLEKSRLLSDRFSAERPKGSFSTLEIQRTEQGDSAMYLCASSLYQGYGYTFGSGTRLTVV.

The V and J genes are TRBV7-8 and TRBJ2-1, with D hard to call. The germline gives CDR1 SGHVS, CDR2 FQNEAQ. The CDR3 covers 18 residues. With 5 bases removed from V and 3 bases from J, the gap between germline ends came to 23 bases. This chain's CDR3 is CASSVSRYSGKGYNEQFF. CDR3 nucleotide sequence: TGTGCCAGCAGCGTTAGTAGGTACTCAGGCAAGGGCTACAATGAGCAGTTCTTC.

This clonotype was counted a single time. Its ends do not fully match the called genes, so a read error is possible. The chain couples TRBV7-9 to TRBJ2-7; TRBD1 agrees at 7 bases. This CDR3 contains 13 residues. In germline, CDR1 is SEHNR, CDR2 FQNEAQ (reference sequence). CDR3 in amino acids: CANSLDPGGEQYF. The CDR3 DNA reads as TGTGCCAACAGCTTAGACCCAGGGGGCGAGCAGTACTTC.

The chain has TRBV20-1 and TRBJ2-1; the D is unclear. This CDR3 has 14 residues. CDR1 and CDR2 (germline): DFQATT, SNEGSKA (reference sequence). The V end lost 5 bases, the J end lost 0 bases, and 11 bases lay between the germline ends. The CDR3 sequence is CSAESPDSYNEQFF. The CDR3 bases are TGCAGTGCTGAGAGCCCCGACTCCTACAATGAGCAGTTCTTC.

This clonotype was seen more than once but under ten times. The chain combines TRBV12-3 or TRBV12-4 with TRBJ1-2; possible D gene TRBD1, 5 bases. Deletions cut 6 bases from V and 8 bases from J, with 13 bases between. The CDR3 runs 12 residues. CDR3 region: CASSPQGGGYTF. CDR3 coding DNA: TGTGCCAGCAGCCCCCAGGGAGGCGGCTACACCTTC.